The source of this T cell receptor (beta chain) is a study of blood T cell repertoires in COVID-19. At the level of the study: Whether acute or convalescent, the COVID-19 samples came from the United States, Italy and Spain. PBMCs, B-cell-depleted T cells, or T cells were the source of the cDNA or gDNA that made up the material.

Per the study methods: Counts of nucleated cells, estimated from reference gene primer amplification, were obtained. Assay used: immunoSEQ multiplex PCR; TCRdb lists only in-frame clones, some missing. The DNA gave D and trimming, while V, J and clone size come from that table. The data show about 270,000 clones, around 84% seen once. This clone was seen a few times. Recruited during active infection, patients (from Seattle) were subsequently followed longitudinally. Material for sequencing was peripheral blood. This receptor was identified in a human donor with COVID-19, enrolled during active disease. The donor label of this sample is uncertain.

The CDR3: CASSMGTSGAYNEQFF. The CDR3 DNA reads as TGTGCCAGTAGTATGGGGACTAGCGGAGCCTACAATGAGCAGTTCTTC. The chain employs TRBV19 and TRBJ2-1, with 11 bases matching TRBD2. J lost 2 bases, V lost 3 bases, and 3 bases had no gene match. Germline CDR1 is LNHDA and CDR2 is SQIVND (reference sequence). CDR3 length equals 16 residues.